The rows below give T cell receptor beta chains drawn from one sample of a study of blood T cell repertoires in COVID-19. Clones were sequenced by immunoSEQ multiplex PCR, and TCRdb holds only the in-frame ones, with some missing. The repertoire holds about 240,000 clones, with 84% as singletons. What was sequenced was peripheral blood. The source of these receptors is a man aged 45 to 65 with acute or convalescent COVID-19. Each CDR3 is given with its conserved first and last residue. D genes are given only for firm matches. Size values are once, few and many counts, or a class for expanded clones, and some rows have none.

abundance	v_gene	j_gene	d_gene	CDR3aa	CDR3nt
-	TRBV19	TRBJ2-6	-	CASSILGPSGANVLTF	TGTGCCAGTAGTATACTAGGCCCCTCTGGGGCCAACGTCCTGACTTTC
-	TRBV11-3	TRBJ2-7	-	CASSLFSVEQYF	TGTGCCAGCAGCTTATTCTCCGTCGAGCAGTACTTC
-	TRBV5-6	TRBJ2-5	-	CASTLTVSQETQYF	TGTGCCAGCACCTTGACCGTCAGCCAAGAGACCCAGTACTTC
-	TRBV3-1/TRBV3-2	TRBJ2-2	-	CASRSQGNTGELFF	TGTGCCAGCAGGTCCCAGGGCAACACCGGGGAGCTGTTTTTT
-	TRBV5-1	TRBJ2-1	TRBD1	CASRSGTGHYNEQFF	TGCGCCAGCAGGTCCGGGACAGGGCACTACAATGAGCAGTTCTTC
-	TRBV9	TRBJ1-2	TRBD1	CASSGDRAPYGYTF	TGTGCCAGCTCTGGCGACAGGGCCCCCTATGGCTACACCTTC
-	TRBV5-1	TRBJ2-1	-	CASSFQGQRNEQFF	TGCGCCAGCAGTTTCCAGGGTCAGAGGAATGAGCAGTTCTTC
-	TRBV11-3	TRBJ2-7	TRBD1	CASSLGQGAGEQYF	TGTGCCAGCAGCTTAGGACAGGGGGCTGGTGAGCAGTACTTC
few	TRBV7-9	TRBJ2-7	TRBD1	CASSPTGDRGTYEQYF	TGTGCCAGCAGCCCTACCGGGGACAGGGGAACCTACGAGCAGTACTTC
-	TRBV27	TRBJ2-7	-	CASRRGGMSDLSYEQYF	TGTGCCAGCAGACGGGGTGGGATGTCGGACCTCTCCTACGAGCAGTACTTC
-	TRBV27	TRBJ1-6	-	CASSWAGLSRSPLHF	TGTGCCAGCAGTTGGGCGGGGCTTAGCAGGTCACCCCTCCACTTT
many	TRBV4-2	TRBJ2-1	TRBD2	CASSQDPGGGYNEQFF	TGTGCCAGCAGCCAAGATCCGGGAGGGGGATACAATGAGCAGTTCTTC
-	TRBV11-2	TRBJ2-6	TRBD1	CASSSGQESLSGANVLTF	TGTGCCAGCAGCTCAGGACAGGAATCTCTCTCTGGGGCCAACGTCCTGACTTTC
-	TRBV11-3	TRBJ2-7	-	CASSLAQGERYEQYF	TGTGCCAGCAGCTTAGCCCAGGGCGAACGCTACGAGCAGTACTTC
-	TRBV18	TRBJ1-1	-	CASSGREAPGAFF	TGTGCCAGCTCAGGCAGGGAGGCCCCAGGAGCTTTCTTT
-	TRBV27	TRBJ2-3	TRBD1	CATQGSGDTQYF	TGTGCCACACAGGGGTCTGGAGATACGCAGTATTTT
once	TRBV6-5	TRBJ1-2	-	CASSDGRGLHGYTF	TGTGCCAGCAGCGACGGACGGGGATTACATGGCTACACCTTC
-	TRBV7-6	TRBJ2-3	-	CASSLEPRTDTQYF	TGTGCCAGCAGCTTAGAGCCACGCACAGATACGCAGTATTTT
-	TRBV11-3	TRBJ2-7	TRBD1	CASSIRGLFNEQYF	TGTGCCAGCAGCATAAGGGGGCTGTTTAACGAGCAGTACTTC
few	TRBV27	TRBJ1-5	-	CASRADGNQPQHF	TGTGCCAGCAGAGCAGACGGGAATCAGCCCCAGCATTTT
-	TRBV5-1	TRBJ2-1	-	CASSFTYLQSFNEQFF	TGCGCCAGCAGCTTCACCTACCTCCAATCATTCAATGAGCAGTTCTTC
-	TRBV9	TRBJ1-5	-	CASSPSNRIISNQPQHF	TGTGCCAGCAGCCCATCCAACAGGATAATTAGCAATCAGCCCCAGCATTTT
-	TRBV28	TRBJ1-2	-	CASGATNYGYTF	TGTGCCAGCGGAGCAACTAACTATGGCTACACCTTC
-	TRBV10-1	TRBJ2-1	-	CASSEGGVTANEQFF	TGCGCCAGCAGTGAGGGTGGAGTAACGGCAAATGAGCAGTTCTTC
-	TRBV18	TRBJ2-3	-	CASSPGQYTDTQYF	TGTGCCAGCTCACCAGGACAGTACACAGATACGCAGTATTTT
-	TRBV29-1	TRBJ2-3	-	CSVERAESPTDTQYF	TGCAGCGTTGAAAGAGCGGAGTCGCCCACAGATACGCAGTATTTT
-	TRBV19	TRBJ2-7	TRBD1	CASSITGAYEQYF	TGTGCCAGTAGTATAACAGGGGCCTACGAGCAGTACTTC
-	TRBV5-1	TRBJ2-1	TRBD2	CASSLGTSYNEQFF	TGCGCCAGCAGCTTAGGGACTAGCTACAATGAGCAGTTCTTC
-	TRBV18	TRBJ2-1	-	CASSPEQVAVYNEQFF	TGTGCCAGCTCACCAGAACAGGTAGCGGTCTACAATGAGCAGTTCTTC
-	TRBV13	TRBJ2-7	TRBD2	CASSGGLPYEQYF	TGTGCCAGCAGCGGGGGACTACCCTACGAGCAGTACTTC
once	TRBV28	TRBJ1-1	TRBD1	CASSRQGLGAFF	TGTGCCAGCAGTAGACAGGGACTAGGAGCTTTCTTT
-	TRBV7-7	TRBJ2-1	TRBD2	CASSPRTSGGGEQFF	TGTGCTAGCAGCCCTAGGACTAGCGGGGGTGGTGAGCAGTTCTTC
-	TRBV6-6	TRBJ2-7	TRBD2	CASKSSGRKTYEQYF	TGTGCCAGCAAGTCTAGCGGGAGAAAGACCTACGAGCAGTACTTC
-	TRBV11-2	TRBJ2-4	-	CASSSSPGAKNIQYF	TGTGCCAGCAGCTCCAGTCCGGGAGCCAAAAACATTCAGTACTTC
-	TRBV6-5	TRBJ1-3	-	CASSYVRGAGHTIYF	TGTGCCAGCAGTTACGTCCGGGGTGCTGGACACACCATATATTTT
-	TRBV6-4	TRBJ1-1	TRBD1	CARTRHRNGTGGRTEAFF	TGTGCCAGGACGCGGCATCGGAACGGGACAGGGGGCCGCACTGAAGCTTTCTTT
-	TRBV27	TRBJ1-4	-	CASSLYRVHEKLFF	TGTGCCAGCAGTTTATACAGGGTACACGAAAAACTGTTTTTT
-	TRBV30	TRBJ1-2	TRBD1	CACPGTGGGYTF	TGTGCCTGCCCCGGGACAGGCGGTGGCTACACCTTC
-	TRBV11-2	TRBJ2-7	TRBD1	CASSLESGGAEQYF	TGTGCCAGCAGCTTAGAGTCAGGGGGAGCGGAGCAGTACTTC
once	TRBV5-4	TRBJ1-1	-	CASSSAAWNTEAFF	TGTGCCAGCAGCTCCGCGGCCTGGAACACTGAAGCTTTCTTT
-	TRBV6-1	TRBJ1-5	-	CASSEIGGRNQPQHF	TGTGCCAGCAGTGAAATAGGCGGGCGCAATCAGCCCCAGCATTTT
-	TRBV5-5	TRBJ2-2	-	CASSEGDFYTGELFF	TGTGCCAGCAGCGAAGGGGACTTCTACACCGGGGAGCTGTTTTTT
-	TRBV30	TRBJ2-1	-	CAWSREGSYNEQFF	TGTGCCTGGAGTCGCGAGGGCTCCTACAATGAGCAGTTCTTC
-	TRBV5-1	TRBJ1-1	TRBD1	CASSLGQGAEAFF	TGCGCCAGCAGCTTGGGACAGGGGGCCGAAGCTTTCTTT
-	TRBV19	TRBJ2-7	TRBD2	CASSILSGTSPSYEQYF	TGTGCCAGTAGTATCTTGAGTGGGACTAGCCCCTCCTACGAGCAGTACTTC
once	TRBV7-9	TRBJ1-2	-	CASSLAGGPVTF	TGTGCCAGCAGCTTAGCGGGGGGTCCGGTCACCTTC
-	TRBV5-5	TRBJ1-1	TRBD1	CASSLAVGQGMGWAFF	TGTGCCAGCAGCTTGGCCGTGGGACAGGGGATGGGGTGGGCTTTCTTT
-	TRBV27	TRBJ2-7	TRBD2	CASSLRASGGGPDQLYEQYF	TGTGCCAGCAGTTTACGGGCGAGTGGGGGGGGTCCCGATCAATTATACGAGCAGTACTTC
once	TRBV4-1	TRBJ2-6	-	CASSLDSGGANVLTF	TGCGCCAGCAGCCTGGACTCCGGAGGGGCCAACGTCCTGACTTTC
-	TRBV11-2	TRBJ1-1	-	CASSLGTVGAFF	TGTGCCAGCAGCTTAGGAACGGTTGGAGCTTTCTTT
-	TRBV5-1	TRBJ1-3	-	CASSFDSSSGNTIYF	TGCGCCAGCAGCTTTGACAGCAGCTCTGGAAACACCATATATTTT
-	TRBV3-1/TRBV3-2	TRBJ1-1	-	CASSQGAGLNTEAFF	TGTGCCAGCAGCCAAGGGGCAGGCTTGAACACTGAAGCTTTCTTT
-	TRBV18	TRBJ2-1	-	CASSPRGLGNEQFF	TGTGCCAGCTCACCACGGGGACTCGGCAATGAGCAGTTCTTC